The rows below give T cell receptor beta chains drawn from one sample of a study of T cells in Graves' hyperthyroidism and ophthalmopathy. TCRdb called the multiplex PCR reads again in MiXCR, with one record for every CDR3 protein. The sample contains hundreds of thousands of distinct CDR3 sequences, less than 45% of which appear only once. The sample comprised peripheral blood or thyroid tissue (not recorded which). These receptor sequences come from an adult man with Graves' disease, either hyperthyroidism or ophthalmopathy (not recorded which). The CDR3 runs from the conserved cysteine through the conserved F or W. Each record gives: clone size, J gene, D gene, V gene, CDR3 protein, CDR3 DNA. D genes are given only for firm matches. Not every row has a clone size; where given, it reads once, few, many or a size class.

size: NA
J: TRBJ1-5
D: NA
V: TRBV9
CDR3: CASSWPGLNQPQHF
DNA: TGTGCCAGCAGTTGGCCAGGGCTCAATCAGCCCCAGCATTTT

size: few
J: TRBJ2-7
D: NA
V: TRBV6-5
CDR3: CASSYQKEGPSYEQYF
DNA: TGTGCCAGCAGTTACCAAAAGGAGGGGCCATCCTACGAGCAGTACTTC

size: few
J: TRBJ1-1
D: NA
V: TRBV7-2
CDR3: CASTGSLNTEAFF
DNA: TGTGCCAGCACAGGTAGCTTGAACACTGAAGCTTTCTTT

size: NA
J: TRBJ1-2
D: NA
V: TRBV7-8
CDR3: CASSLGRQAIYGYTF
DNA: TGTGCCAGCAGCTTAGGTCGACAGGCGATCTATGGCTACACCTTC

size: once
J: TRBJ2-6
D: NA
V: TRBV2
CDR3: CASSAASGANVLTF
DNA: TGTGCCAGCAGCGCGGCTTCTGGGGCCAACGTCCTGACTTTC

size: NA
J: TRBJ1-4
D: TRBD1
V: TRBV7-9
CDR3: CASSFGTGGNQKLFF
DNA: TGTGCCAGCAGCTTCGGGACAGGGGGCAATCAAAAACTGTTTTTT

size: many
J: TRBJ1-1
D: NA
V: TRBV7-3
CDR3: CASSLITNTEAFF
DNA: TGTGCCAGCAGCTTAATCACGAACACTGAAGCTTTCTTT

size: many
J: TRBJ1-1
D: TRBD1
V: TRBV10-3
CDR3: CAISNRGDTEAFF
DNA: TGTGCCATCAGTAACAGGGGGGACACTGAAGCTTTCTTT

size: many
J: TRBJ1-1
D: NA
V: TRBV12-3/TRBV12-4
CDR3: CASRRGVGTEAFF
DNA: TGTGCCAGCAGGCGAGGGGTTGGGACTGAAGCTTTCTTT

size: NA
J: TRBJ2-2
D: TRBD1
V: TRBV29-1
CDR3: CSVEETGGTGELFF
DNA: TGCAGCGTTGAAGAGACAGGGGGCACCGGGGAGCTGTTTTTT

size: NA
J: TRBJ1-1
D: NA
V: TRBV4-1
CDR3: CASSQVMGPEAFF
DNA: TGCGCCAGCAGCCAAGTCATGGGACCCGAAGCTTTCTTT

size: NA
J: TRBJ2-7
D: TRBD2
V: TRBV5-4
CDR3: CASSLGLAGKRYEQYF
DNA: TGTGCCAGCAGCTTGGGACTAGCGGGAAAGCGGTACGAGCAGTACTTC

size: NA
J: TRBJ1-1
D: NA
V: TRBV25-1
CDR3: CASSGRPNTEAFF
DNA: TGTGCCAGCAGTGGACGCCCGAACACTGAAGCTTTCTTT

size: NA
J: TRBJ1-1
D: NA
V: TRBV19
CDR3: CASSIGWGAPNTEAFF
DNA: TGTGCCAGTAGTATTGGATGGGGGGCACCTAACACTGAAGCTTTCTTT

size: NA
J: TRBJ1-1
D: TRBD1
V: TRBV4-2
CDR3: CASSQDPGQGAAPAFF
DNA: TGTGCCAGCAGCCAAGATCCCGGACAGGGTGCGGCCCCAGCTTTCTTT

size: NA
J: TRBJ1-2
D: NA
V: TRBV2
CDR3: CARVGDYGYTF
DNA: TGTGCCCGGGTAGGAGACTATGGCTACACCTTC

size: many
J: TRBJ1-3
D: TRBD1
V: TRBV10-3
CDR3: CATLQGSSGNTIYF
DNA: TGTGCCACCCTACAGGGGTCCTCTGGAAACACCATATATTTT

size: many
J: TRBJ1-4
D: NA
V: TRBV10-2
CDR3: CASMMRSIGGEKLFF
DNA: TGCGCCAGCATGATGCGGTCCATCGGCGGTGAAAAACTGTTTTTT

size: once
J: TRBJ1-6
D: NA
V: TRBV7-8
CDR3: CASSQQGAVDSPLHF
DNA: TGTGCCAGCAGCCAACAGGGTGCAGTGGATTCACCCCTCCACTTT

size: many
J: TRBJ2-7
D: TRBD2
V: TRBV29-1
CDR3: CSVSAGTSGYEQYF
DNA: TGCAGCGTTTCCGCCGGGACTAGCGGTTACGAGCAGTACTTC

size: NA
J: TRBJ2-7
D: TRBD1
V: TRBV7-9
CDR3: CASSVRDRVSYEQYF
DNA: TGTGCCAGCAGCGTCCGGGACAGGGTGAGCTACGAGCAGTACTTC

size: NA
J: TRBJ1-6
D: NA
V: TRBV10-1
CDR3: CASSEPGQDSPLHF
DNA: TGCGCCAGCAGTGAGCCGGGACAAGATTCACCCCTCCACTTT

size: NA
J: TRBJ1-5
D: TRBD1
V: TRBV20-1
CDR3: CSARDSDRGNQPQHF
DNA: TGCAGTGCTAGAGATTCGGACAGGGGCAATCAGCCCCAGCATTTT

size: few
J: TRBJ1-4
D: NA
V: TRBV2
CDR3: CASISGENNEKLFF
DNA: TGTGCCAGCATTTCGGGGGAGAATAATGAAAAACTGTTTTTT

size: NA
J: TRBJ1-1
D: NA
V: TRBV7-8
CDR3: CVSVGRGVEAFF
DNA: TGTGTCAGTGTGGGGAGAGGGGTTGAAGCTTTCTTT

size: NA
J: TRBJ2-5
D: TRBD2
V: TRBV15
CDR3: CATSRELAGETQYF
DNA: TGTGCCACCAGCAGAGAGCTAGCGGGGGAGACCCAGTACTTC